Following are 30 T cell receptor beta chains from one sample sequenced in a study of cytomegalovirus exposure and HLA in healthy donors. This PCR relied on a set of 60 Vbeta primers and 13 Jbeta primers. Method: immunoSEQ multiplex PCR; TCRdb's copy keeps in-frame clones and lacks some. This table has hundreds of thousands of clones, around 80% appearing once. The material sequenced was PBMCs. The receptor source for this set is a boy younger than 10 in good health and CMV-seronegative.

The gene calls are TRBV6-6 and TRBJ2-1, with D perhaps matching TRBD1 (5 bases). The CDR3 spans 14 residues. V dropped 2 bases and J dropped 0 bases, with 5 bases sitting between them. Germline loops: CDR1 MNHNY, CDR2 SVGAGI (reference sequence). In DNA, the CDR3 is TGTGCCAGCAGTTACGACAGCTCCTACAATGAGCAGTTCTTC. Its translation: CASSYDSSYNEQFF.

The chain links TRBV29-1 to TRBJ2-1, with D hard to call. Trimming shortened V by 5 bases and J by 1 base, and 9 bases separated the two germline ends. The germline V gene has CDR1 SQVTM and CDR2 ANQGSEA. The CDR3 covers 13 residues. The DNA of the CDR3 is TGCAGCGTTAGACAACCTTCCTACAATGAGCAGTTCTTC. Amino acids: CSVRQPSYNEQFF.

In DNA form, the CDR3 reads TGTGCCAGTAGTACCTCGGGAGGCAGTGTCGATAGGAACTATGGCTACACCTTC. Its protein product is CASSTSGGSVDRNYGYTF. This chain links TRBV19 with TRBJ1-2; D gene unclear. V was clipped by 4 bases and J by 2 bases, with 23 bases between them. Germline V gene lookup returns CDR1 LNHDA and CDR2 SQIVND (reference sequence). The CDR3 consists of 18 residues.

The V gene is TRBV11-2, the J gene TRBJ1-5, with a tentative D call TRBD1 (6 bases). There are 14 residues in the CDR3. Germline CDR1 reads SGHAT; CDR2 reads FQNNGV. With 5 bases removed from V and 3 bases from J, the gap between germline ends came to 11 bases. The CDR3 loop reads CASSPGQFNQPQHF. DNA of the CDR3: TGTGCCAGCAGCCCTGGACAGTTCAATCAGCCCCAGCATTTT.

J is TRBJ2-1 and V is TRBV7-8, with a tentative D call TRBD2 (6 bases). CDR3 length equals 16 residues. Germline loops: CDR1 SGHVS, CDR2 FQNEAQ. The V gene lost 1 base and the J gene lost 2 bases, with 12 bases spanning the gap. The chain's CDR3 is CASSLEVGGPYNEQFF. Written as DNA, the CDR3 is TGTGCCAGCAGCTTAGAGGTGGGAGGACCCTACAATGAGCAGTTCTTC.

The J gene is TRBJ1-2, the V gene TRBV5-1, with unresolved D. The CDR3 spans 14 residues. Germline values: CDR1 SGHRS, CDR2 YFSETQ. The V end lost 0 bases, the J end lost 7 bases, and 13 bases lay between the germline ends. CDR3 nucleotide sequence: TGCGCCAGCAGCTTGGGCAGCTTTGAGGGTGGCTACACCTTC. Translated: CASSLGSFEGGYTF.

The chain has TRBV9 and TRBJ1-2, with D uncertain. The CDR3 length is 15 residues. CDR1 is SGDLS, CDR2 YYNGEE, per germline. V was trimmed by 0 bases and J by 4 bases, leaving 13 bases between them. This CDR3 is CASSVASYTTYGYTF. The CDR3 bases are TGTGCCAGCAGCGTAGCTTCTTACACTACCTATGGCTACACCTTC.

The chain is built from TRBV21-1 and TRBJ1-2; TRBD1, as called in the table, went unchecked against the DNA. TRBV21-1 is a documented pseudogene. This CDR3 is 18 amino acids long. The CDR3 reads CASSKEIPGGKRYYGYTF. As DNA, the CDR3 is TGTGCCAGCAGCAAAGAGATCCCAGGGGGCAAACGGTACTATGGCTACACCTTC.

This clone is a singleton in its sample. The chain recombines TRBV10-2 with TRBJ2-7; 9 bases are shared with TRBD2. The germline gives CDR1 WSHSY, CDR2 SAAADI. CDR3 size: 14 residues. Trimming took 3 bases from V and 1 from J; bases not matched to a gene: 1. The CDR3 bases are TGCGCCAGCAGTGATACTAGCGGGTCCTACGAGCAGTACTTC. Its protein is CASSDTSGSYEQYF.

This clone came up once. The chain is built from TRBV6-5 and TRBJ2-2; the D gene is possibly TRBD1 (6 bases). V was pared by 2 bases and J by 7 bases, with 14 bases between. Germline V gives CDR1 MNHEY, CDR2 SVGAGI. This CDR3 has 15 residues. CDR3 protein: CASSYVRRGGGELFF. In DNA form, the CDR3 reads TGTGCCAGCAGTTACGTACGGAGAGGGGGCGGGGAGCTGTTTTTT.

CDR3 coding DNA: TGTGCCAGCAGTTACTCTGACAGCTTAAATCAGCCCCAGCATTTT. It yields the protein CASSYSDSLNQPQHF. This chain links TRBV6-6 with TRBJ1-5; tentative D call: TRBD1 (5 bases). This CDR3 has 15 amino acids. Trimming stripped 0 bases from V and 4 bases from J, with 10 bases between. Germline-derived CDR1 and CDR2 are MNHNY and SVGAGI (reference sequence).

Here the CDR3 DNA reads TGTGCCAGCAGTTTAATACCCGGGACAGGGTACGAGCAGTACTTC. It codes for CASSLIPGTGYEQYF. V gene TRBV27 combines with J gene TRBJ2-7, with 9 bases matching TRBD1. This CDR3 has 15 residues. The germline gives CDR1 MNHEY, CDR2 SMNVEV (reference sequence). V shed 2 bases and J 4 bases; nucleotides not matched to a gene: 6.

This clone has just a few counts. The CDR3 loop reads CASSLNPAVMNTEAFF. The CDR3 region has the DNA TGTGCCAGCAGTTTAAATCCCGCGGTAATGAACACTGAAGCTTTCTTT. The V call is TRBV27, the J call TRBJ1-1; no clear D gene. Germline CDR1 and CDR2: MNHEY and SMNVEV (reference sequence). This CDR3 comprises 16 residues. V lost 2 bases and J 0 bases, leaving 13 bases between the germline ends.

The gene calls are TRBV2 and TRBJ2-7; 11 bases match TRBD1. CDR1 and CDR2 (germline): SNHLY, FYNNEI. CDR3 length equals 13 residues. The V and J ends lost 11 bases and 7 bases, in that order; junction bases with no gene match: 10. CDR3: CAGRGQGAFEQYF. DNA for the CDR3: TGTGCCGGAAGAGGACAGGGGGCGTTTGAGCAGTACTTC.

The chain links TRBV5-5 to TRBJ2-5, with unresolved D. Germline V lookup: CDR1 SGHKS, CDR2 YYEKEE (reference sequence). The CDR3 has 13 amino acids. Trimming removed 0 bases at V and 3 bases at J, with 6 bases between. CDR3 DNA sequence: TGTGCCAGCAGCTTGGTTCAGAAAGAGACCCAGTACTTC. It specifies CASSLVQKETQYF.

The rearrangement joins TRBV9 to TRBJ1-2; 7 nucleotides match TRBD1. Trimming at V came to 4 bases and at J to 4 bases, leaving 10 bases not matched to a gene. There are 15 residues in the CDR3. Per germline, CDR1 SGDLS and CDR2 YYNGEE. This CDR3 is CASSIYQGQFYGYTF. The CDR3 nucleotides read TGTGCCAGCAGCATCTACCAGGGACAGTTCTATGGCTACACCTTC.

The V call is TRBV13, the J call TRBJ2-1, with 11 bases that match TRBD2. The CDR3 covers 15 residues. The germline CDR1 and CDR2 sequences are PRHDT and FYEKMQ (reference sequence). With 5 bases clipped from V and 5 bases from J, the junction kept 5 bases outside the gene matches. The CDR3 here is CASSHTGLADNEQFF. CDR3 coding DNA: TGTGCCAGCAGCCACACGGGACTAGCGGACAATGAGCAGTTCTTC.

The chain employs TRBV2 and TRBJ2-7; TRBD1 aligns across 7 bases. The CDR3 has 14 residues. Germline-derived CDR1 and CDR2 are SNHLY and FYNNEI. V trimming: 5 bases; J trimming: 0 bases; junction bases outside the gene matches: 4. CDR3 sequence: CASSQDRSSYEQYF. The CDR3 nucleotides read TGTGCCAGCAGTCAGGACAGGAGCTCCTACGAGCAGTACTTC.

This clone was picked up one time. The rearrangement joins TRBV7-9 to TRBJ2-5; TRBD2 matches at 8 bases. The CDR3 extends over 16 amino acids. The germline V gene has CDR1 SEHNR and CDR2 FQNEAQ (reference sequence). The CDR3 sequence: CSMEGVGLAGQETQYF. In DNA, the CDR3 is TGTTCCATGGAGGGAGTCGGGCTAGCGGGCCAAGAGACCCAGTACTTC.

As for this clone: This sample includes further DNA sequences coding for the same CDR3. This rearrangement joins TRBV27 to TRBJ1-2, with 10 positions matching TRBD1. The length of the CDR3 is 14 residues. Germline assignment: CDR1 MNHEY and CDR2 SMNVEV (reference sequence). The trim removed 4 bases at V and 2 bases at J, leaving 1 base unmatched. CDR3 sequence: CASSWDRGNYGYTF. CDR3 sequence (DNA): TGTGCCAGCAGTTGGGACAGGGGAAACTATGGCTACACCTTC.

The CDR3 region has the DNA TGTGCCAGCAGTTCGGGACAGGGGGCGGCCTACAATGAGCAGTTCTTC. This encodes CASSSGQGAAYNEQFF. The rearrangement uses TRBV7-9 and TRBJ2-1; 12 bases line up with TRBD1. This CDR3 contains 16 residues. Germline CDR1 and CDR2: SEHNR and FQNEAQ (reference sequence). V lost 6 bases to trimming and J lost 2 bases; unmatched junction nucleotides: 5.

The V and J genes are TRBV18 and TRBJ1-1; 7 positions match TRBD1. The CDR3 has 13 amino acids. With V trimmed by 6 bases and J by 7 bases, 8 bases remained unmatched. Germline CDR1 and CDR2: KGHSH and LQKENI. The CDR3 protein is CASSFRDRDEAFF. The CDR3 nucleotides are TGTGCCAGCTCGTTCCGGGACAGAGATGAAGCTTTCTTT. Variable domain in full (rest from reference TRBV18 and TRBJ1-1): NAGVMQNPRHLVRRRGQEARLRCSPMKGHSHVYWYRQLPEEGLKFMVYLQKENIIDESGMPKERFSAEFPKEGPSILRIQQVVRGDSAAYFCASSFRDRDEAFFGQGTRLTVV.

There are a few counts of this clone. The chain combines TRBV5-1 with TRBJ1-1, with D possibly TRBD1 on 5 matching bases. The CDR3 spans 12 residues. V was pared by 0 bases and J by 10 bases, with 10 bases between. Per germline, CDR1 SGHRS and CDR2 YFSETQ. The CDR3 protein is CASSLDGGRAFF. Written as DNA, the CDR3 is TGCGCCAGCAGCTTGGACGGGGGAAGAGCTTTCTTT.

This clone showed up just once. This sequence joins TRBV7-3 and TRBJ2-1, with a weak D call TRBD2 (5 bases). CDR3 length equals 13 residues. V lost 4 bases to trimming and J lost 9 bases, with 13 bases between them. Per germline, CDR1 SGHTA and CDR2 FQGTGA. The DNA of the CDR3 is TGTGCCAGCAGCTCCCTAGACCGGGGTGAGCAGTTCTTC. Translating it yields CASSSLDRGEQFF.

V gene TRBV12-5 combines with J gene TRBJ2-7; 9 bases are shared with TRBD2. The CDR3 is 15 residues long. The V gene end was trimmed by 1 base and the J gene end by 2 bases; junction bases not matched to a gene: 3. Germline assignment: CDR1 LGHNT and CDR2 FRNRAP. In DNA form, the CDR3 reads TGTGCTAGTGGTTTGGGTAGCGGGGGAACCTACGAGCAGTACTTC. It specifies CASGLGSGGTYEQYF.

The gene calls are TRBV18 and TRBJ1-1, with D perhaps matching TRBD1 (5 bases). Trimming pared 3 bases from V and 4 bases from J, leaving 24 bases between. Germline V gene data show CDR1 as KGHSH and CDR2 as LQKENI. The length of the CDR3 is 18 residues. Here the CDR3 reads CASSPTVSGGARATEAFF. In DNA, the CDR3 is TGTGCCAGCTCACCCACAGTGAGTGGAGGGGCGCGGGCCACTGAAGCTTTCTTT.

The chain is built from TRBV20-1 and TRBJ2-3; possibly TRBD1 for D (5 bases). The CDR3 runs to 11 residues. Germline V lookup: CDR1 DFQATT, CDR2 SNEGSKA (reference sequence). Here the CDR3 DNA reads TGCAGGGTACAGGCCGGGGATACGCAGTATTTT. It encodes CRVQAGDTQYF.

The rearrangement uses TRBV6-1 and TRBJ1-2; D unclear. Germline-derived CDR1 and CDR2 are MNHNS and SASEGT. With 8 bases removed from V and 1 base from J, the gap between germline ends came to 14 bases. The CDR3 covers 14 residues. This chain's CDR3 is CASSPVGLNYGYTF. The DNA for the CDR3 is TGTGCCAGCTCCCCCGTGGGCCTTAACTATGGCTACACCTTC.

The chain uses TRBV9 and TRBJ2-7; perhaps TRBD2 as D (6 bases). The germline gives CDR1 SGDLS, CDR2 YYNGEE. The germline V and J ends were trimmed by 0 bases and 1 base, with 11 bases remaining between them. This CDR3 contains 15 residues. The CDR3 reads CASSVERENSYEQYF. The CDR3 DNA is TGTGCCAGCAGCGTAGAACGGGAGAATTCCTACGAGCAGTACTTC.

V is TRBV30 and J is TRBJ1-5, with TRBD1 identical over 11 bases. The germline V gene has CDR1 GTSNPN and CDR2 SVGIG (reference sequence). V shed 2 bases and J 4 bases; nucleotides not matched to a gene: 13. The CDR3 is made up of 18 amino acids. The DNA for the CDR3 is TGTGCCTGGAGTAGGAGGACAGGGGGCATTTTGGGGAATCAGCCCCAGCATTTT. This translates into CAWSRRTGGILGNQPQHF.